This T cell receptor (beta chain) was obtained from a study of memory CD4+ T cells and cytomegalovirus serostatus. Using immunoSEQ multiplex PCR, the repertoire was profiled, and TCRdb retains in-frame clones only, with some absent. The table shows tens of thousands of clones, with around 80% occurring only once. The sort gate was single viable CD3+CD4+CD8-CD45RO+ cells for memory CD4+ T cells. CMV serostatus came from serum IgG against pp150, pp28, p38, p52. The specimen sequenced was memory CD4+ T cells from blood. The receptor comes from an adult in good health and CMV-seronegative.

The CDR3 region has the DNA TGTGCCAGCAGCTTGGTCATGAACACTGAAGCTTTCTTT. Encoded protein: CASSLVMNTEAFF. This sequence joins TRBV7-2 and TRBJ1-1; no firm D call. Trimming took 3 bases from V and 0 from J, leaving 5 bases between them. The CDR3 has 13 amino acids. The germline CDR1 and CDR2 sequences are SGHTA and FQGNSA. Combining the CDR3 with reference TRBV7-2 and TRBJ1-1 gives the whole variable domain GAGVSQSPSNKVTEKGKDVELRCDPISGHTALYWYRQSLGQGLEFLIYFQGNSAPDKSGLPSDRFSAERTGGSVSTLTIQRTQQEDSAVYLCASSLVMNTEAFFGQGTRLTVV.